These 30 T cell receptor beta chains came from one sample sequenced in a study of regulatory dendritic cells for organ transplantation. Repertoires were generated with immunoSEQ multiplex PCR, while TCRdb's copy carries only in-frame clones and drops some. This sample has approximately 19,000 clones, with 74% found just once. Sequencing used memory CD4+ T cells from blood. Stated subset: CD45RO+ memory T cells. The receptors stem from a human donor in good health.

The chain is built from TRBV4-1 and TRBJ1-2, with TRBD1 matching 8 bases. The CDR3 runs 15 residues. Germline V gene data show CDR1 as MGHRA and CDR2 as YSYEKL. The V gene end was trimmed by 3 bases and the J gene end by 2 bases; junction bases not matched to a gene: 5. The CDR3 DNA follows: TGCGCCAGCAGCCATAGGACAGGGTCCAACTATGGCTACACCTTC. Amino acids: CASSHRTGSNYGYTF.

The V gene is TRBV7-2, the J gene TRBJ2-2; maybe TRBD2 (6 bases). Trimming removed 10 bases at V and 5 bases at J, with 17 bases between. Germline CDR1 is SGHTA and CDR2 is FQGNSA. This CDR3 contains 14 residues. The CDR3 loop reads CATSTSGWTGELFF. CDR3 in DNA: TGTGCCACCTCGACTAGTGGATGGACCGGGGAGCTGTTTTTT.

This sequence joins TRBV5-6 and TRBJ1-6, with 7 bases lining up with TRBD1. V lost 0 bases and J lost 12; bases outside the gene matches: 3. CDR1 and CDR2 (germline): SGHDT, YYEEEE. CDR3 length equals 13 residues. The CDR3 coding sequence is TGTGCCAGCAGCTTGGTCACAGGGGAACCCCTCCACTTT. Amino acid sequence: CASSLVTGEPLHF.

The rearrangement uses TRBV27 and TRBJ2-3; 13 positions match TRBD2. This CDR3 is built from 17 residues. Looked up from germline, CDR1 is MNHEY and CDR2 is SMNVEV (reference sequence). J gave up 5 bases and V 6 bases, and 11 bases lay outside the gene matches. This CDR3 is CASRRTLLAGGQDTQYF. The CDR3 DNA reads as TGTGCCAGCAGACGAACGCTACTAGCGGGGGGGCAAGATACGCAGTATTTT.

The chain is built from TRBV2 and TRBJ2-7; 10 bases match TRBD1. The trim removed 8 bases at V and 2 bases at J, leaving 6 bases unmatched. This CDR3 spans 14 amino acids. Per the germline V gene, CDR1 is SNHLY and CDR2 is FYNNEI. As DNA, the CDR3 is TGTGCCAGCGGCCAGGACAGGGGGGCCTACGAGCAGTACTTC. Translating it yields CASGQDRGAYEQYF.

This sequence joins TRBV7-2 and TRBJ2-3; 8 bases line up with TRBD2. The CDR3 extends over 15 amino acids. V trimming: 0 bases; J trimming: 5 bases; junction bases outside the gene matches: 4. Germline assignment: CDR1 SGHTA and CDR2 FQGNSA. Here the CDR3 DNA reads TGTGCCAGCAGCTTAGCATGGACTAGCCAAGATACGCAGTATTTT. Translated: CASSLAWTSQDTQYF.

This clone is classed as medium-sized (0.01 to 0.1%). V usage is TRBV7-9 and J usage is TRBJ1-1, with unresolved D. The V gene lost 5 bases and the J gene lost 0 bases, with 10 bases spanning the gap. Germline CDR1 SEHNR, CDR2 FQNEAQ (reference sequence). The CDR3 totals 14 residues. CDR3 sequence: CASSLPRVNTEAFF. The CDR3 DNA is TGTGCCAGCAGCCTTCCGAGGGTGAACACTGAAGCTTTCTTT.

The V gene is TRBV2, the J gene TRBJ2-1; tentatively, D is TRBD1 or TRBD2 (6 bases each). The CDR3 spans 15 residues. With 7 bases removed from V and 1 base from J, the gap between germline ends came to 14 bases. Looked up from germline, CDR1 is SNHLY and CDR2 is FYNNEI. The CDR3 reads CASTEGGSSYNEQFF. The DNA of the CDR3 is TGTGCCAGCACTGAGGGGGGATCTTCCTACAATGAGCAGTTCTTC.

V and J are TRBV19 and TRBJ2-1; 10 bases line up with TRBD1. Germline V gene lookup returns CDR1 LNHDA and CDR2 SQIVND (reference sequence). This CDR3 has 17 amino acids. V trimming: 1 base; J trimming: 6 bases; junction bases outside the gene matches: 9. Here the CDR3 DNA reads TGTGCCAGTAGTATAGGCCCCGGGACAGGGGTCGGCAATGAGCAGTTCTTC. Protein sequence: CASSIGPGTGVGNEQFF.

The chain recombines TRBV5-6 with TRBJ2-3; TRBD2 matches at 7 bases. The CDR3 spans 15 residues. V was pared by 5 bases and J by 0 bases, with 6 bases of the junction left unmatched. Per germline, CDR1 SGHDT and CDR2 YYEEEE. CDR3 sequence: CASSLLADSTDTQYF. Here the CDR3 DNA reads TGTGCCAGCAGTCTTCTAGCGGACAGCACAGATACGCAGTATTTT.

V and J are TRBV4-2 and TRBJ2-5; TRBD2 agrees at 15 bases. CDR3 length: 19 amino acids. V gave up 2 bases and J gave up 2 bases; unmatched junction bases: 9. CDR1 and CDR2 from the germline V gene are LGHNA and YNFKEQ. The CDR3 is CASSQLTGTSGGFQETQYF. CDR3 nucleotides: TGTGCCAGCAGCCAACTGACCGGGACTAGCGGGGGGTTTCAAGAGACCCAGTACTTC.

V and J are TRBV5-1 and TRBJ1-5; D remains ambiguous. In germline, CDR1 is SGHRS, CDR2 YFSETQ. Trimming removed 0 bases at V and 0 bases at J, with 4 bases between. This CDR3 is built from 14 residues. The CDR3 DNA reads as TGCGCCAGCAGCTTGGTTTATAGCAATCAGCCCCAGCATTTT. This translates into CASSLVYSNQPQHF.

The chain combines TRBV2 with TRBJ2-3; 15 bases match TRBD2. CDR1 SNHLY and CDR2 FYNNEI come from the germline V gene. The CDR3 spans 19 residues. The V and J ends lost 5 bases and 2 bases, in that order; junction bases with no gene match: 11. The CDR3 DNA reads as TGTGCCAGCAGTTCCGGGACTAGCGGGGGGCCGAGCACCACAGATACGCAGTATTTT. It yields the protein CASSSGTSGGPSTTDTQYF.

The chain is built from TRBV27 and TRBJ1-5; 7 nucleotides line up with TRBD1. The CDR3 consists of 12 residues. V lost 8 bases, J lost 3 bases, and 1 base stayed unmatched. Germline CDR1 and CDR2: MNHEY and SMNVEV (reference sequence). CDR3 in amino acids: CASGTVNQPQHF. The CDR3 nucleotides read TGTGCCAGCGGGACAGTCAATCAGCCCCAGCATTTT.

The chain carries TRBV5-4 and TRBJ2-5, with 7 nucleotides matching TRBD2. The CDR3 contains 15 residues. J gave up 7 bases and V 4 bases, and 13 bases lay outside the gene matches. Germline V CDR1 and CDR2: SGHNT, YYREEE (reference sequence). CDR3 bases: TGTGCCAGCAGCGGGGGAGGGCGGGGAGCTGGGACCCAGTACTTC. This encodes CASSGGGRGAGTQYF.

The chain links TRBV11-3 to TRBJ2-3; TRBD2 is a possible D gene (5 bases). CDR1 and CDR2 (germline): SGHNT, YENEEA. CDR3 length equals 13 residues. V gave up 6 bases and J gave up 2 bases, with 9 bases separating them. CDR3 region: CASRPGSTDTQYF. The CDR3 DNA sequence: TGTGCCAGCAGGCCGGGGTCCACAGATACGCAGTATTTT.

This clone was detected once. DNA of the CDR3: TGTGCCATCAGGGAGACAGTAGCTAACTATGGCTACACCTTC. Protein: CAIRETVANYGYTF. The chain couples TRBV10-3 to TRBJ1-2; a weak D match, TRBD1 (5 bases). CDR1 and CDR2 (germline): ENHRY, SYGVKD. The CDR3 has 14 amino acids. The V end was cut by 6 bases, the J end by 0 bases, with 11 bases between.

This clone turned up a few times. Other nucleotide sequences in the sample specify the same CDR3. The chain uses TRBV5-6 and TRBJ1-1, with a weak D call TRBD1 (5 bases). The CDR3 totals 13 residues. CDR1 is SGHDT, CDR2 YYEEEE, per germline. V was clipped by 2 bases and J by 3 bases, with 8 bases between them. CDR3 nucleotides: TGTGCCAGCAGCTTTGACAGAGACACTGAAGCTTTCTTT. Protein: CASSFDRDTEAFF.

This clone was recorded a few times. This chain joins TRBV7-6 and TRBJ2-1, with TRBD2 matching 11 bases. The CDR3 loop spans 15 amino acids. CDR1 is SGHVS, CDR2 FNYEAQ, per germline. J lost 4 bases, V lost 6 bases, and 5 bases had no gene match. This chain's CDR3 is CASSIPSGGYNEQFF. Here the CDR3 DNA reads TGTGCCAGCAGTATCCCTAGCGGGGGGTACAATGAGCAGTTCTTC.

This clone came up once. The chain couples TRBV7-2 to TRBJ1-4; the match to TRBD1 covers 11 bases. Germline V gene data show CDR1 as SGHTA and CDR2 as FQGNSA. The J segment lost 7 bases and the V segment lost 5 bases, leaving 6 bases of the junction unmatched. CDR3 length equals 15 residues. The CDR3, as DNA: TGTGCCAGCAGCCGAACCGGGACAGGGGGTGAAAAACTGTTTTTT. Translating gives CASSRTGTGGEKLFF.

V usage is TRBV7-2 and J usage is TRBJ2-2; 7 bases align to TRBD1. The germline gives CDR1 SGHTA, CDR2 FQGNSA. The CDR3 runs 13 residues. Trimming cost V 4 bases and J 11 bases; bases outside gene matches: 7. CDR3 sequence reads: CASSSDRGGELFF. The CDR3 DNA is TGTGCCAGCAGCTCCGACAGAGGGGGCGAGCTGTTTTTT.

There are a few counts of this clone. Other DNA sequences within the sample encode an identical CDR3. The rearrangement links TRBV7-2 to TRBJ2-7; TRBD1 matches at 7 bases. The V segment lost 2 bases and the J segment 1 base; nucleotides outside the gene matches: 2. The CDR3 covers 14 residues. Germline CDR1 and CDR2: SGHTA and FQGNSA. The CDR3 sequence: CASSLSGGSYEQYF. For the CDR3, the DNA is TGTGCCAGCAGCTTATCAGGGGGTTCCTACGAGCAGTACTTC.

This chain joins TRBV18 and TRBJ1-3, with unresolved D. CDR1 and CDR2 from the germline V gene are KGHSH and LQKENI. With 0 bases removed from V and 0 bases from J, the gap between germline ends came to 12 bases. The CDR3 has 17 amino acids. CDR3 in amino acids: CASSPPESLGSGNTIYF. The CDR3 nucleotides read TGTGCCAGCTCACCACCGGAGAGCCTCGGCTCTGGAAACACCATATATTTT. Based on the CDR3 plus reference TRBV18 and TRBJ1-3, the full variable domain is NAGVMQNPRHLVRRRGQEARLRCSPMKGHSHVYWYRQLPEEGLKFMVYLQKENIIDESGMPKERFSAEFPKEGPSILRIQQVVRGDSAAYFCASSPPESLGSGNTIYFGEGSWLTVV.

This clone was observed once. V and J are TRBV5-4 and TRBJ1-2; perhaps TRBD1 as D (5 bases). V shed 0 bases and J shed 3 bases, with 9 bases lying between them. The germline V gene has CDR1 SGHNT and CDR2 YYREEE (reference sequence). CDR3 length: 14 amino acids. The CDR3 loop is CASSLAGKDYGYTF. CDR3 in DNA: TGTGCCAGCAGCTTGGCAGGGAAGGACTATGGCTACACCTTC.

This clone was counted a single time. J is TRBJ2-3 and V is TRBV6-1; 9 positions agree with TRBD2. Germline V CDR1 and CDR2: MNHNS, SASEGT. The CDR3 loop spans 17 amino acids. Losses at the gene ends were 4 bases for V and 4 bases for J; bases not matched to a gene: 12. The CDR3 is CASSAGPFSGGPDTQYF. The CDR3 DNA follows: TGTGCCAGCAGTGCAGGTCCGTTCAGCGGGGGGCCAGATACGCAGTATTTT.

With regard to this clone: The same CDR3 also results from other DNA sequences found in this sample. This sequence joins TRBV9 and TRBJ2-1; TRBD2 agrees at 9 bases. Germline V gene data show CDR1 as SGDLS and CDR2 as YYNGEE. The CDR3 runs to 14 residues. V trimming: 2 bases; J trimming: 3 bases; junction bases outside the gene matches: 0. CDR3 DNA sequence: TGTGCCAGCAGCGTTAGCGGGGGCTACAATGAGCAGTTCTTC. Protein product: CASSVSGGYNEQFF.

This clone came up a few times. Here the CDR3 DNA reads TGCGCCAGCAGCCAACAGGGATCTGGAAACACCATATATTTT. The encoded protein is CASSQQGSGNTIYF. The gene calls are TRBV5-1 and TRBJ1-3; D is possibly TRBD1 (6 bases). The V gene lost 4 bases and the J gene lost 1 base, with 9 bases spanning the gap. The germline gives CDR1 SGHRS, CDR2 YFSETQ. The CDR3 consists of 14 residues.

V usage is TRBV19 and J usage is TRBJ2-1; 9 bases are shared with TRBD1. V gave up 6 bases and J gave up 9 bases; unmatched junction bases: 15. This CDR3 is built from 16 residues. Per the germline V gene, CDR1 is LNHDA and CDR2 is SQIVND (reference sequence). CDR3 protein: CASSLTGTGLRIEQFF. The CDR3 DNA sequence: TGTGCCAGTAGCCTAACCGGGACAGGGCTCCGGATTGAGCAGTTCTTC. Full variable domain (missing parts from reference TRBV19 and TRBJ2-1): DGGITQSPKYLFRKEGQNVTLSCEQNLNHDAMYWYRQDPGQGLRLIYYSQIVNDFQKGDIAEGYSVSREKKESFPLTVTSAQKNPTAFYLCASSLTGTGLRIEQFFGPGTRLTVL.

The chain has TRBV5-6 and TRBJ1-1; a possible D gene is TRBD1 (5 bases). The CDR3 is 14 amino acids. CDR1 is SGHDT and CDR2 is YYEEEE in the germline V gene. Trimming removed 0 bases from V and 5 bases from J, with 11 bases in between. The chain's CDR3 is CASSLAGRETEAFF. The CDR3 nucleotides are TGTGCCAGCAGCTTGGCAGGCAGGGAAACTGAAGCTTTCTTT.

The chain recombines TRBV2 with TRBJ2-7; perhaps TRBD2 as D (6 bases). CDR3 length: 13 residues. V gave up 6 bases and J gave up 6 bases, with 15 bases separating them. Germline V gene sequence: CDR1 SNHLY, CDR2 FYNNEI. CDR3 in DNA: TGTGCCAGCAGCGCCCTTCGGGGGTCCGAGCAGTACTTC. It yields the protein CASSALRGSEQYF.